The T cell receptor beta chain under discussion was sequenced for a study of T cell responses to AZD1222 COVID-19 vaccine. Second-dose timings of about 4 or about 12 weeks were pooled. Profiled with immunoSEQ multiplex PCR; TCRdb holds only in-frame clones, not every one. Of more than 95,000 clones in the sample, 85% were seen once. The ends were cut back, 0 bases at V and 1 base at J, with 6 bases in the middle. Germline assignment: CDR1 KGHDR and CDR2 SFDVKD. The CDR3 is made up of 15 amino acids. This clone is medium-sized by share. The TCR originated in an adult who received the AZD1222 COVID-19 vaccine. This sample comprised peripheral blood, obtained 28 days after the second AZD1222 dose. V and J are TRBV24-1 and TRBJ2-1; TRBD2 might be the D (6 bases). CDR3 residues: CATSDLAGSYNEQFF. CDR3 nucleotides: TGTGCCACCAGTGATTTGGCGGGATCCTACAATGAGCAGTTCTTC.